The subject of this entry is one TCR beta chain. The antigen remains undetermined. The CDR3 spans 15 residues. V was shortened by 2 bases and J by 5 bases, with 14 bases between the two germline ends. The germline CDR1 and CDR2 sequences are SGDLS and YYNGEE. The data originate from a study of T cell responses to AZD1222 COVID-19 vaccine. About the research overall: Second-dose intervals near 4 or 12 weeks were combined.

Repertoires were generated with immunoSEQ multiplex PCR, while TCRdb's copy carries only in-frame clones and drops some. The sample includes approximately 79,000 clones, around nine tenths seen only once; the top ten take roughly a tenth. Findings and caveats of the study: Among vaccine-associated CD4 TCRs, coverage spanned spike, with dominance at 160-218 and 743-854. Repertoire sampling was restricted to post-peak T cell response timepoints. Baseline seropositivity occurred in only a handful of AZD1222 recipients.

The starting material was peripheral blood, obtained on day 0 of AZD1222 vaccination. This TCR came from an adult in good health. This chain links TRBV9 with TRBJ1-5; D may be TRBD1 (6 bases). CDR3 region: CASSVSGALHQPQHF. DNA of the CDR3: TGTGCCAGCAGCGTTTCGGGGGCACTCCATCAGCCCCAGCATTTT.